This T cell receptor (beta chain) was retrieved from a study of cytomegalovirus exposure and HLA in healthy donors. General study points: Later, an analysis found that common viral pathogens appeared to be linked with several of the most significant clusters.

Primers: 60 Vbeta forward and 13 Jbeta reverse. Sequencing was performed with immunoSEQ multiplex PCR; in TCRdb, only in-frame clones are kept and a portion is missing. Of about 190,000 clones listed, over 60% are singletons. CDR1 and CDR2 (germline): LNHDA, SQIVND (reference sequence). Unmatched junction bases numbered 8, after V lost 5 bases and J lost 4 bases. The CDR3 extends over 16 amino acids. Of note for this clone: What it binds is not known.

Sequencing was done on a sample of PBMCs. V gene TRBV19 combines with J gene TRBJ2-5; the match to TRBD2 covers 12 bases. This sequence originates from a young man in good health and CMV-seropositive. The DNA for the CDR3 is TGTGCCAGTAGTCGCCGGACTAGCGGGGTGTTAGAGACCCAGTACTTC. It specifies CASSRRTSGVLETQYF.